The entry below gives a single TCR beta chain sequence along with its context. Its specificity is not known. The CDR3 runs 16 residues. V was shortened by 4 bases and J by 5 bases, with 19 bases between the two germline ends. Germline values: CDR1 SGHRS, CDR2 YFSETQ. TCRdb reanalyzed the PCR reads with MiXCR. The sample has under 35,000 clones, under 40% seen once; the top ten hold roughly 22%. This record belongs to a study of metastatic and nonmetastatic thyroid tumors. The study's findings and limits: A significant increase in TCR beta diversity was reportedly seen in malignant thyroid tumors relative to benign nodules, in blood and tumor.

Thyroid surgery was preceded by no treatment in any patient. The sequenced sample consisted of tumor tissue. The sequence was obtained from a female donor with papillary thyroid cancer or a benign thyroid nodule (not recorded which). Some clones in this sample may be carry-over from other donors' samples. The chain uses TRBV5-1 and TRBJ2-1, with D possibly TRBD2 on 6 matching bases. CDR3 nucleotides: TGCGCCAGCAGCCCGTTAGGTAGCGCGGGAAACAATGAGCAGTTCTTC. Its translation is CASSPLGSAGNNEQFF.